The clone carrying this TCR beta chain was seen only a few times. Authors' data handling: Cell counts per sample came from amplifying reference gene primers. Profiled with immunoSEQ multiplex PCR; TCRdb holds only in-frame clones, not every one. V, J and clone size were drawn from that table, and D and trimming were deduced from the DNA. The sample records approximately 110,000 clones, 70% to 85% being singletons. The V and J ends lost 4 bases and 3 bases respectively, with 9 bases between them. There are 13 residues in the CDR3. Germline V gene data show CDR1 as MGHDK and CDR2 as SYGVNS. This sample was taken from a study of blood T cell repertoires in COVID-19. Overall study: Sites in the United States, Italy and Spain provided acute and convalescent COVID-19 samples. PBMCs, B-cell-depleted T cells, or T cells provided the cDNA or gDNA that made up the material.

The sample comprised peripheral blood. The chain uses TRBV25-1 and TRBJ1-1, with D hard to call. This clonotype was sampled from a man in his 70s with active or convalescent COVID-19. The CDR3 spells CASSARSDTEAFF. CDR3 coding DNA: TGTGCCAGCAGTGCAAGGAGCGACACTGAAGCTTTCTTT.